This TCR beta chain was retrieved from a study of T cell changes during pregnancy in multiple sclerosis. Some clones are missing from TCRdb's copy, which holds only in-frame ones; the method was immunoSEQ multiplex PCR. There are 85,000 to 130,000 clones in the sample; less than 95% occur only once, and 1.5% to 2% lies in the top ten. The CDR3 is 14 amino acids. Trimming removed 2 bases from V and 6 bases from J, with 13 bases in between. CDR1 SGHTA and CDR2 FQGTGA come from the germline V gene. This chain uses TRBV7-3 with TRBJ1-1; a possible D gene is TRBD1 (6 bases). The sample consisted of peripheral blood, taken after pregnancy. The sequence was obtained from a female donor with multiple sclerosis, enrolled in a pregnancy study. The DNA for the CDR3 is TGTGCCAGCAGCTTACAGGGGCGCTCCCCTGAAGCTTTCTTT. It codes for CASSLQGRSPEAFF.